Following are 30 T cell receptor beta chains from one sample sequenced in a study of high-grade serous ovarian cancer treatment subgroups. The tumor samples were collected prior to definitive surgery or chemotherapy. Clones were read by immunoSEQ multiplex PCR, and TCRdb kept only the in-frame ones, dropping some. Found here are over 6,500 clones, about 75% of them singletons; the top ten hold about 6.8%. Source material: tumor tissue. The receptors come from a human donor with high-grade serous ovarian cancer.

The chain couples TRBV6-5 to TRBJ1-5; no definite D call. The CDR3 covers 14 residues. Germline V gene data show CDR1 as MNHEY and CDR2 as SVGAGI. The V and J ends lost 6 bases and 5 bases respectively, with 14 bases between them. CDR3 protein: CASSPTHIYQPQHF. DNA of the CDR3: TGTGCCAGCAGCCCAACCCATATTTATCAGCCCCAGCATTTT.

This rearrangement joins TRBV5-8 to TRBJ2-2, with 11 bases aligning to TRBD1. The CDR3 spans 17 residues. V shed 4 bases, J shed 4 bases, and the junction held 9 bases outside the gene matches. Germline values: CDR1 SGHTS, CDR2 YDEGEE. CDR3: CASSQNRDRGATGELFF. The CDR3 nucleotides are TGTGCCAGCAGCCAAAACCGGGACAGGGGGGCCACCGGGGAGCTGTTTTTT.

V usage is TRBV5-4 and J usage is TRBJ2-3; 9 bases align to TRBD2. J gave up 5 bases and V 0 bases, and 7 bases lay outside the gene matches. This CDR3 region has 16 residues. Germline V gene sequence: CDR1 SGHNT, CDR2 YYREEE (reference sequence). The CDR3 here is CASSLALAGRKDTQYF. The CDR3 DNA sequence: TGTGCCAGCAGCTTGGCGCTAGCGGGGAGGAAAGATACGCAGTATTTT.

Here the CDR3 reads CASSGGWGGKETQYF. CDR3 sequence (DNA): TGTGCCAGCAGTGGGGGTTGGGGGGGCAAAGAGACCCAGTACTTC. The V call is TRBV28, the J call TRBJ2-5; the D gene is possibly TRBD2 (7 bases). The CDR3 has 15 residues. The V gene's germline CDR1 is MDHEN and CDR2 SYDVKM. V shed 5 bases and J shed 3 bases, with 16 bases lying between them.

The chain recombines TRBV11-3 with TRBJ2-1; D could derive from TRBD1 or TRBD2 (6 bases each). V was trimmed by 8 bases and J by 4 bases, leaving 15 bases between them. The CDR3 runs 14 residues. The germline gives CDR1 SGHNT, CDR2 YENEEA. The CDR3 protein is CASARGDNYNEQFF. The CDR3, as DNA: TGTGCCAGCGCAAGGGGGGACAATTACAATGAGCAGTTCTTC.

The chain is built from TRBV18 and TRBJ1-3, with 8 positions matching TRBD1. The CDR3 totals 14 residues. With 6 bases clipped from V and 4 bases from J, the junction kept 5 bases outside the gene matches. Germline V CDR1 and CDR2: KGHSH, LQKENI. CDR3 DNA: TGTGCCAGCTCGACAGGGGTGAACGGAAACACCATATATTTT. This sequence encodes CASSTGVNGNTIYF.

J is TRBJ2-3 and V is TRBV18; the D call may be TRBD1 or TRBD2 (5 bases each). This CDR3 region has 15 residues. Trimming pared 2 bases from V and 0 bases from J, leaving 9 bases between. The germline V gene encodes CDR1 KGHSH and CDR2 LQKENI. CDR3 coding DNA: TGTGCCAGCTCACCAGGGGGAACTAGCACAGATACGCAGTATTTT. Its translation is CASSPGGTSTDTQYF.

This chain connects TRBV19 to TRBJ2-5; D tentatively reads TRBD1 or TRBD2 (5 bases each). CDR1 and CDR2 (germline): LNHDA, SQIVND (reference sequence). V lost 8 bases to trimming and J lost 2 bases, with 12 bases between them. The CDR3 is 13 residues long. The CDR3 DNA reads TGTGCCAGTTCCCGGGACCGACAAGAGACCCAGTACTTC. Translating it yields CASSRDRQETQYF.

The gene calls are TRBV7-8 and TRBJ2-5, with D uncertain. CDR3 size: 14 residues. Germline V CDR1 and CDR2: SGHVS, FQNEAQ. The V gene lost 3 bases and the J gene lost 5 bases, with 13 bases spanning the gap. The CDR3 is CASSLDGVRETQYF. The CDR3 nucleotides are TGTGCCAGCAGCTTGGATGGGGTCCGGGAGACCCAGTACTTC.

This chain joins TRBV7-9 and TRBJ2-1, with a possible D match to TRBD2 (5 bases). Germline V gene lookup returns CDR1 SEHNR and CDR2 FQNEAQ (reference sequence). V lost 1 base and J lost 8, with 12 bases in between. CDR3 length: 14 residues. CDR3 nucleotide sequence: TGTGCCAGCAGCTTAGGAGGCGTCGGGGATGAGCAGTTCTTC. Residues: CASSLGGVGDEQFF.

The CDR3 loop is CASSLEPGTGGIVRYGYTF. The CDR3 bases are TGTGCCAGCAGCTTAGAGCCCGGGACAGGGGGCATAGTACGCTATGGCTACACCTTC. The chain carries TRBV7-2 and TRBJ1-2, with TRBD1 identical over 12 bases. J gave up 4 bases and V 1 base, and 13 bases lay outside the gene matches. Per germline, CDR1 SGHTA and CDR2 FQGNSA. CDR3 length: 19 residues.

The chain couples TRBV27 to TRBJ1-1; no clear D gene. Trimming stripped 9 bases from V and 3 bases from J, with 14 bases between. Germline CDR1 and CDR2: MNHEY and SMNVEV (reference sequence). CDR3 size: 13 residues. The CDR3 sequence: CASIPSGYTEAFF. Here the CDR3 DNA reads TGTGCCAGTATCCCCTCGGGTTACACTGAAGCTTTCTTT.

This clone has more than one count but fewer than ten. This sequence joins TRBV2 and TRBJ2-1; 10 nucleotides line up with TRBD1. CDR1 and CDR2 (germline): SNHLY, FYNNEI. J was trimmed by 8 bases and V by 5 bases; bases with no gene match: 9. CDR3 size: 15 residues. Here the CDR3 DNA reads TGTGCCAGCAGTCGTAGGACAGGGGGAACGGATGAGCAGTTCTTC. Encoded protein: CASSRRTGGTDEQFF.

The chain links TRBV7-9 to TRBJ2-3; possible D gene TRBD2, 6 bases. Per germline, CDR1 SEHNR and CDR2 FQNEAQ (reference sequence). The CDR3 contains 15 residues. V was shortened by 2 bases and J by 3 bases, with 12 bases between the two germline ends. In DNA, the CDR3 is TGTGCCAGCAGCTTACGGGGGTTCGGTACAGATACGCAGTATTTT. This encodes CASSLRGFGTDTQYF.

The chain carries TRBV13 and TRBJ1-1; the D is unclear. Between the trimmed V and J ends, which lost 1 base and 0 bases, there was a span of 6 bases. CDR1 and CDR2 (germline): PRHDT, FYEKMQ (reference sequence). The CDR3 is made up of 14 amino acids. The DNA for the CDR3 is TGTGCCAGCAGCTTAGATGGTTTGAACACTGAAGCTTTCTTT. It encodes CASSLDGLNTEAFF.

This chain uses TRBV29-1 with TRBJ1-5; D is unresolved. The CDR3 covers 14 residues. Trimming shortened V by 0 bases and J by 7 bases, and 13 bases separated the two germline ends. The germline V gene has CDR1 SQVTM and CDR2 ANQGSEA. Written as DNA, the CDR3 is TGCAGCGTTGAAGATGGTGGCAGCGGCCAGCCCCAGCATTTT. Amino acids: CSVEDGGSGQPQHF.

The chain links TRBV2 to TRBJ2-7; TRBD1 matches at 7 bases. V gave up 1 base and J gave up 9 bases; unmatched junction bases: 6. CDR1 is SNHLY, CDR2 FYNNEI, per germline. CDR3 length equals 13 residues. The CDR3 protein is CASSEGQGVRQYF. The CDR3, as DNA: TGTGCCAGCAGTGAAGGACAGGGTGTACGGCAGTACTTC.

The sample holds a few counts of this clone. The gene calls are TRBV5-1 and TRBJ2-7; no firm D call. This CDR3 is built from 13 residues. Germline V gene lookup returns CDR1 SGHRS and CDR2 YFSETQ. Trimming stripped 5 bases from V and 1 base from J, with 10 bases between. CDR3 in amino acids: CASSPGPSYEQYF. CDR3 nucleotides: TGCGCCAGCAGTCCCGGGCCGTCCTACGAGCAGTACTTC. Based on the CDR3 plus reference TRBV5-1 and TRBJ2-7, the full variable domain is KAGVTQTPRYLIKTRGQQVTLSCSPISGHRSVSWYQQTPGQGLQFLFEYFSETQRNKGNFPGRFSGRQFSNSRSEMNVSTLELGDSALYLCASSPGPSYEQYFGPGTRLTVT.

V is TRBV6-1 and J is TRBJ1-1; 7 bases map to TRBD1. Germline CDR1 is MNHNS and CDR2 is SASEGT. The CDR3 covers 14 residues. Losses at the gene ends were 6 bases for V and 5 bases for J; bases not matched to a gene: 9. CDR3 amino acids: CASSKPGGRTEAFF. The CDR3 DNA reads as TGTGCCAGCAGCAAACCAGGGGGAAGAACTGAAGCTTTCTTT.

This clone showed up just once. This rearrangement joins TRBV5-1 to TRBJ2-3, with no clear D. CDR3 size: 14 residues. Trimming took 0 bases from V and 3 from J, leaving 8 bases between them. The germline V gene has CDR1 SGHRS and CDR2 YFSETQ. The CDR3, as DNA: TGCGCCAGCAGCTTGGACAGAAAGACAGATACGCAGTATTTT. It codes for CASSLDRKTDTQYF.

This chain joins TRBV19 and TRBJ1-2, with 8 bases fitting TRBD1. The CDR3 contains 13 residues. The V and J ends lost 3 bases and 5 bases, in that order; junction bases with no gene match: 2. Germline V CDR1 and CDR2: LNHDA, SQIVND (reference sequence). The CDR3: CASSMNRGYGYTF. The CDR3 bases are TGTGCCAGTAGTATGAACAGGGGGTATGGCTACACCTTC.

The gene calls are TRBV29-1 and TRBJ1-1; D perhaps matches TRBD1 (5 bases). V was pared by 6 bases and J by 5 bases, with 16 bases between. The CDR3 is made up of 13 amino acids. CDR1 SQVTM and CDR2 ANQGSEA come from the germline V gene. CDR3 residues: CSVRQGLGTEAFF. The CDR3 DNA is TGCAGCGTCCGCCAGGGTTTGGGGACTGAAGCTTTCTTT.

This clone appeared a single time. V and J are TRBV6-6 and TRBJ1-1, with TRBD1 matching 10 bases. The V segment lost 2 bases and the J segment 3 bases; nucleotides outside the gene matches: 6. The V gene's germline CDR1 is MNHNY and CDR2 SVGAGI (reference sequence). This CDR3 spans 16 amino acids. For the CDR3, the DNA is TGTGCCAGCAGTTACCCGCTGGACAGGGGGGACACTGAAGCTTTCTTT. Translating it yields CASSYPLDRGDTEAFF.

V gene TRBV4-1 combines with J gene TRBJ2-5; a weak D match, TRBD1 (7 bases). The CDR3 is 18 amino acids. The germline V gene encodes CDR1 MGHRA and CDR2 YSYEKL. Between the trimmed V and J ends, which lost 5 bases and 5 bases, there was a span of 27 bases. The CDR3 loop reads CASSSRTGGGAIVETQYF. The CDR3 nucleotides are TGCGCCAGCAGCTCTCGGACAGGCGGCGGGGCTATCGTGGAGACCCAGTACTTC.

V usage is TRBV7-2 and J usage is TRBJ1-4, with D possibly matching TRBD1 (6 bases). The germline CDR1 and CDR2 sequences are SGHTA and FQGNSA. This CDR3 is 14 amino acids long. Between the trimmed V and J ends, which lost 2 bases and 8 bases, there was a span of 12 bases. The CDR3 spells CASSLRFRGEKLFF. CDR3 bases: TGTGCCAGCAGCTTAAGGTTCAGGGGAGAAAAACTGTTTTTT.

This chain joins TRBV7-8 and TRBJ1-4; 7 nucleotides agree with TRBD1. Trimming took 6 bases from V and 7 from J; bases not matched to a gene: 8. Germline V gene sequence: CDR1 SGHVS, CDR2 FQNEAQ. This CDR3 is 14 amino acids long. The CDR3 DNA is TGTGCCAGCAGACCAAACAGGGGCGCTGAAAAACTGTTTTTT. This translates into CASRPNRGAEKLFF.

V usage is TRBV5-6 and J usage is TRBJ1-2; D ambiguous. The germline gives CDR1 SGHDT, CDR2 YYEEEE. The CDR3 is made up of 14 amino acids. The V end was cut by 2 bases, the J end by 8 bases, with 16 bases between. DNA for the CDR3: TGTGCCAGCAGCTTTTTTCGGGGATCTTCCGGCTACACCTTC. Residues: CASSFFRGSSGYTF.

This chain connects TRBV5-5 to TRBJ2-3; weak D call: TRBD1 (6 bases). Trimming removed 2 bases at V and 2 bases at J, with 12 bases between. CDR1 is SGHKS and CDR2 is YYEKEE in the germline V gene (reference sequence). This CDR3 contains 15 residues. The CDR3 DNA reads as TGTGCCAGCAGCTTTCAGGGGTCAGACACAGATACGCAGTATTTT. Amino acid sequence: CASSFQGSDTDTQYF.

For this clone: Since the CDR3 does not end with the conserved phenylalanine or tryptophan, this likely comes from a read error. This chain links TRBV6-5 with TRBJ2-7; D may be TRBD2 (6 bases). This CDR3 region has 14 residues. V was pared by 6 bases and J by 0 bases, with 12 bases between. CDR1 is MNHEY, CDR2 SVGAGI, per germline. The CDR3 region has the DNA TGTGCCAGCAGCCGGGACTTCTCCTCCTACGAGCAGTACCTC. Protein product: CASSRDFSSYEQYL.

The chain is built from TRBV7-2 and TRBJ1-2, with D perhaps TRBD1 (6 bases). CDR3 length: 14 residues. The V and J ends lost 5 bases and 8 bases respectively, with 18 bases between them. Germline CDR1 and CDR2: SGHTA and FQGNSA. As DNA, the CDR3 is TGTGCCAGCAGCGCGATGGGGGCCTCGAGCGGCTACACCTTC. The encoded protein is CASSAMGASSGYTF.